This passage covers 19 T cell receptor beta chains from one sample sequenced in a study of blood T cell repertoires in COVID-19. Sequencing used immunoSEQ multiplex PCR; TCRdb keeps in-frame clones, though not all of them. Of 200,000 to 250,000 clones listed, roughly 80% are singletons. The sample was peripheral blood. The receptors come from a man aged 25 to 40 with active or convalescent COVID-19.

The rearrangement joins TRBV19 to TRBJ2-3, with 11 bases identical to TRBD2. V gave up 3 bases and J gave up 6 bases; unmatched junction bases: 5. This CDR3 has 15 amino acids. CDR1 is LNHDA and CDR2 is SQIVND in the germline V gene (reference sequence). The CDR3 DNA reads as TGTGCCAGTAGTATGGGGACTAGCGGCCCCGATACGCAGTATTTT. Its protein is CASSMGTSGPDTQYF.

The chain has TRBV6-5 and TRBJ2-7, with 8 bases that match TRBD2. The CDR3 has 15 residues. CDR1 and CDR2 (germline): MNHEY, SVGAGI. With 4 bases clipped from V and 2 bases from J, the junction kept 7 bases outside the gene matches. Here the CDR3 DNA reads TGTGCCAGCAGTTTTAGCGGGGCAGGGACCTACGAGCAGTACTTC. Translation: CASSFSGAGTYEQYF.

The chain carries TRBV19 and TRBJ1-4; D remains unclear. Germline CDR1 is LNHDA and CDR2 is SQIVND (reference sequence). Trimming stripped 6 bases from V and 0 bases from J, with 11 bases between. The CDR3 has 15 amino acids. The CDR3 here is CASRNPGTTNEKLFF. In DNA, the CDR3 is TGTGCCAGTAGAAACCCCGGGACAACTAATGAAAAACTGTTTTTT.

This clone came up a few times. This chain links TRBV28 with TRBJ1-1; D is perhaps TRBD1 (5 bases). CDR3 length equals 14 residues. V was trimmed by 5 bases and J by 3 bases, leaving 13 bases between them. Per the germline V gene, CDR1 is MDHEN and CDR2 is SYDVKM. The CDR3 region is CASSPEGVYTEAFF. The CDR3 DNA reads TGTGCCAGCAGTCCGGAAGGGGTTTACACTGAAGCTTTCTTT. The whole variable domain, filled in from reference TRBV28 and TRBJ1-1, reads DVKVTQSSRYLVKRTGEKVFLECVQDMDHENMFWYRQDPGLGLRLIYFSYDVKMKEKGDIPEGYSVSREKKERFSLILESASTNQTSMYLCASSPEGVYTEAFFGQGTRLTVV.

The V call is TRBV18, the J call TRBJ2-7, with D perhaps matching TRBD1 (6 bases). Trimming took off 2 bases at V and 5 bases at J, with 7 bases between the two ends. This CDR3 is built from 12 residues. Germline V gene data show CDR1 as KGHSH and CDR2 as LQKENI. The CDR3, as DNA: TGTGCCAGCTCACCAAACAGGGACGAGCAGTACTTC. Amino acid sequence: CASSPNRDEQYF.

The chain recombines TRBV13 with TRBJ2-5, with D perhaps TRBD1 (6 bases). The CDR3 loop spans 14 amino acids. Germline-derived CDR1 and CDR2 are PRHDT and FYEKMQ (reference sequence). V was shortened by 4 bases and J by 4 bases, with 13 bases between the two germline ends. CDR3 loop: CASSSKTGRETQYF. The CDR3 bases are TGTGCCAGCAGCTCCAAGACAGGTAGAGAGACCCAGTACTTC.

This clone was seen once. The chain has TRBV4-1 and TRBJ1-1; D is undetermined. V was cut by 1 base and J by 4 bases, with 7 bases left in between. This CDR3 comprises 13 residues. Germline V gives CDR1 MGHRA, CDR2 YSYEKL. The CDR3 sequence: CASSQVRGTEAFF. DNA of the CDR3: TGCGCCAGCAGCCAAGTACGGGGCACTGAAGCTTTCTTT.

This clone was counted a single time. This sequence joins TRBV5-6 and TRBJ2-2; D might be TRBD1 (6 bases). Germline V CDR1 and CDR2: SGHDT, YYEEEE. CDR3 length: 15 residues. Trimming left V 6 bases short and J 4 bases short, with 16 bases between. CDR3 region: CASTNTGTLTGELFF. The DNA of the CDR3 is TGTGCCAGCACCAACACCGGGACACTCACCGGGGAGCTGTTTTTT.

The chain recombines TRBV28 with TRBJ1-5; unclear D gene. CDR3 size: 12 residues. CDR1 and CDR2 (germline): MDHEN, SYDVKM. V was cut by 1 base and J by 9 bases, with 7 bases left in between. The chain's CDR3 is CASSLLHRPQHF. DNA of the CDR3: TGTGCCAGCAGTTTATTACATCGGCCCCAGCATTTT.

The chain links TRBV20-1 to TRBJ2-5; TRBD2 agrees at 13 bases. With 3 bases clipped from V and 5 bases from J, the junction kept 9 bases outside the gene matches. The CDR3 has 16 residues. Germline CDR1 DFQATT, CDR2 SNEGSKA (reference sequence). The CDR3 DNA reads as TGCAGTGCTAGTGGCGGACTAGCGGGAGTCTGGGAGACCCAGTACTTC. This translates into CSASGGLAGVWETQYF.

CDR3 nucleotides: TGTGCCAGCAGTTCACGGGAAAAACTGTTTTTT. Amino acids: CASSSREKLFF. The genes are TRBV28 and TRBJ1-4, with no clear D. The CDR3 is 11 amino acids. V lost 4 bases, J lost 8 bases, and 5 bases lay in between. CDR1 is MDHEN, CDR2 SYDVKM, per germline.

The chain has TRBV2 and TRBJ2-7; D unresolved. The length of the CDR3 is 16 residues. In germline, CDR1 is SNHLY, CDR2 FYNNEI. Trimming cost V 1 base and J 2 bases, with 15 bases left between them. The CDR3 loop reads CASSEELAEIAYEQYF. The CDR3 nucleotides read TGTGCCAGCAGTGAAGAATTGGCAGAAATCGCCTACGAGCAGTACTTC.

CDR3: CASSKERRVDGEAFF. The CDR3 DNA follows: TGTGCCAGTAGCAAGGAAAGGCGGGTGGACGGTGAAGCTTTCTTT. This rearrangement joins TRBV19 to TRBJ1-1; unclear D gene. Germline V CDR1 and CDR2: LNHDA, SQIVND (reference sequence). The CDR3 spans 15 residues. V was cut by 6 bases and J by 7 bases, with 21 bases left in between.

This clone was found a few times. The chain carries TRBV5-5 and TRBJ1-1; D ambiguous. Germline V gene lookup returns CDR1 SGHKS and CDR2 YYEKEE (reference sequence). This CDR3 is built from 15 residues. The V end lost 0 bases, the J end lost 2 bases, and 11 bases lay between the germline ends. The CDR3 spells CASSLVTGPNTEAFF. In DNA, the CDR3 is TGTGCCAGCAGCTTGGTCACGGGTCCCAACACTGAAGCTTTCTTT.

The V gene is TRBV18, the J gene TRBJ2-1, with 7 bases lining up with TRBD1. Germline trimming cut 4 bases from V and 10 bases from J; bases unmatched to any gene: 10. The CDR3 runs 14 residues. From germline, CDR1 is KGHSH and CDR2 LQKENI. In nucleotides, the CDR3 is TGTGCCAGCTCACACGACCGACAGGGCTTAGAGCAGTTCTTC. Its protein is CASSHDRQGLEQFF.

This chain joins TRBV5-8 and TRBJ1-5, with D possibly TRBD1 on 5 matching bases. Germline loops: CDR1 SGHTS, CDR2 YDEGEE. Trimming pared 0 bases from V and 6 bases from J, leaving 22 bases between. The CDR3 is 18 residues long. The CDR3 spells CASSLVWGEGPVSQPQHF. The CDR3 coding sequence is TGTGCCAGCAGCTTGGTCTGGGGGGAAGGACCAGTTTCTCAGCCCCAGCATTTT. Supplemented by reference TRBV5-8 and TRBJ1-5, the full variable domain reads EAGVTQSPTHLIKTRGQQATLRCSPISGHTSVYWYQQALGLGLQFLLWYDEGEERNRGNFPPRFSGRQFPNYSSELNVNALELEDSALYLCASSLVWGEGPVSQPQHFGDGTRLSIL.

The chain recombines TRBV20-1 with TRBJ2-1; D uncertain. From germline, CDR1 is DFQATT and CDR2 SNEGSKA (reference sequence). V was shortened by 4 bases and J by 8 bases, with 9 bases between the two germline ends. The CDR3 is 11 amino acids. In nucleotides, the CDR3 is TGCAGTGCTACCATTTTTGATGAGCAGTTCTTC. Protein product: CSATIFDEQFF.

This chain connects TRBV5-1 to TRBJ1-2, with 7 bases identical to TRBD1. This CDR3 is built from 15 residues. Germline lookup yields CDR1 SGHRS and CDR2 YFSETQ. V was pared by 0 bases and J by 5 bases, with 7 bases of the junction left unmatched. CDR3 coding DNA: TGCGCCAGCAGCTTGGAGTATGGGACAGATTATGGCTACACCTTC. Its translation: CASSLEYGTDYGYTF. The whole variable domain, remainder taken from reference TRBV5-1 and TRBJ1-2, is KAGVTQTPRYLIKTRGQQVTLSCSPISGHRSVSWYQQTPGQGLQFLFEYFSETQRNKGNFPGRFSGRQFSNSRSEMNVSTLELGDSALYLCASSLEYGTDYGYTFGSGTRLTVV.

V and J are TRBV11-2 and TRBJ2-6, with D perhaps matching TRBD2 (5 bases). The CDR3 sequence is 16 residues long. Germline CDR1 reads SGHAT; CDR2 reads FQNNGV. Trimming took 1 base from V and 2 from J, leaving 9 bases between them. The CDR3 nucleotides are TGTGCCAGCAGCTTAGTCTTGAGGGCTGGGGCCAACGTCCTGACTTTC. Amino acid sequence: CASSLVLRAGANVLTF.